This record looks at one T cell receptor beta chain sequence and its context. Its antigen is still unknown. Base qualities are not provided; no much larger clone lies one nucleotide away. This record comes from a study of shared clonotypes between healthy human individuals (dated by TCRdb to about 2020). With respect to the entire study: The cohort included three men and a couple of women between 18 and 49 years of age. Per donor, three plates each were used for CD4 naive and CD4 memory, two for CD8 naive, and one for CD8 memory. Each donor's leukapheresis produced roughly between roughly 0.85 and 10 billion PBMCs. Different laboratories and diverse techniques were used to prepare libraries and sequence TCR repertoires, to increase sequencing depth and limit assay-specific biases. The study deeply sequenced blood TCR repertoires of about 5 healthy adults to estimate repertoire size and the extent of clonotype sharing between individuals.

From its cysteine to its phenylalanine, the CDR3 spans 15 amino acids. Solely the CDR3 DNA is kept, with 45 bases framed from the first base. The germline V gene (reference sequence) supplies CDR1 MNHEY and CDR2 SMNVEV. Trimming at the junction amounts to 0 bases on V and 4 bases on J, and the germline ends lie 13 bases apart. Donors were healthy HIV-negative adults with no recently reported acute infections or vaccinations. All donors were Caucasian adults living in Nashville, Tennessee, USA. CD4+ T cells were enriched by magnetic negative selection, after which naive cells were positively selected on CD45RA and the negative fraction was taken as the memory subset. Blood was obtained by leukapheresis, after which PBMCs were separated by Ficoll-Histopaque density gradient centrifugation and cryopreserved in liquid nitrogen vapor phase. Analytical flow cytometry was used to check the purity and quantity of each magnetically sorted T cell population. From each sorted fraction, genomic DNA was isolated and quantified by UV absorbance on a Nanodrop 2000c.

What the work shows at the level of the full study, not this receptor alone: Rarefaction of sorted-subset datasets indicated incomplete sequencing despite the large sequencing depth. Sampling was restricted to blood, and TCR repertoires in tissues likely differ from the TCR repertoires found in blood. Because the study included a small number of donors, the genetic and exposure-history diversity represented was limited. Based on pairwise subsampling, the degree of clonotype sharing among donors was expected to be affected by sequencing depth. Clonotypes shared by all four sorted-subset donors showed higher generation probabilities than non-shared clonotypes. Across four donors, about 5% of naive CD4, roughly 3.5% of naive CD8, 2% to 2.5% of memory CD4, and 0.4% of memory CD8 clonotypes were shared. Larger estimated clonotype richness was generally found for naive subsets than for memory subsets.

TCR CDR3 regions were amplified from genomic DNA by multiplex PCR using the deep immunoSEQ assay. Extracted genomic DNA from each cell subset was distributed evenly across all wells of several immunoSEQ 96-well plates, and each plate was treated as a replicate. For sorted subsets, roughly 200 ng of genomic DNA, equivalent to around 29,000 T cell genomes, went into each replicate PCR. The purified libraries were quantified using a Qubit 3.0 fluorometer, sized with a Bioanalyzer 2100, and then quantified again using the KAPA Library Quantification kit. Every immunoSEQ 96-well plate was sequenced on a separate single-read 150-cycle Illumina NextSeq 550 flow cell. Per the original workflow: The immunoSEQ output contained only junctional sequences without quality scores, so filtering could not match that applied to full-length reads. To assign V/J genes and CDR3, sequences were annotated using PyIR, a Python wrapper for IgBLAST v1.9, with IMGT germline references. Any read was removed if the V/J assignment was weak (E-value above 1e-6), the CDR3 was missing, or the read contained stop codons, out-of-frame junctions, or ambiguous translated residues. V3J clonotypes were defined as sequences sharing an identical inferred V gene, J gene, and CDR3 amino acid sequence. Percentage overlap between repertoires was computed as shared unique clonotypes divided by the size of the smaller repertoire. RTK rarefaction, the Chao1 estimator, and Recon v2.1 estimates of unobserved clonotypes were used to assess repertoire richness. For all TCRbeta clonotypes obtained by the gDNA method from a few donors, generation probabilities were computed with OLGA. TCRdb took over this immuneACCESS table, retaining in-frame rearrangements with V and J assigned. Such tables are incomplete; in checked studies, under half of the missing clones stem from an unresolved V gene, and the remainder is unexplained. The V and J calls and clone size come from that table; D and trimming were worked out from the DNA. This sample gives roughly 1 million clones in total; about 84% of them show up just once. In total, the top ten clones hold about 0.52% of the sample.

The chain links TRBV27 with TRBJ2-7; 5 matching bases give a weak D call of TRBD2. Specimen: memory CD4+ T cells from PBMCs. The cell subset or site label here, explained by the study, means: CD45RA-negative fraction. This receptor was obtained from a man aged 18 to 29 in good health. Some clones in this sample may be carry-over from other donors' samples. The sequenced DNA is TGTGCCAGCAGTTTATCGCGGGCCCTCCTTTACGAGCAGTACTTC. This encodes CASSLSRALLYEQYF.